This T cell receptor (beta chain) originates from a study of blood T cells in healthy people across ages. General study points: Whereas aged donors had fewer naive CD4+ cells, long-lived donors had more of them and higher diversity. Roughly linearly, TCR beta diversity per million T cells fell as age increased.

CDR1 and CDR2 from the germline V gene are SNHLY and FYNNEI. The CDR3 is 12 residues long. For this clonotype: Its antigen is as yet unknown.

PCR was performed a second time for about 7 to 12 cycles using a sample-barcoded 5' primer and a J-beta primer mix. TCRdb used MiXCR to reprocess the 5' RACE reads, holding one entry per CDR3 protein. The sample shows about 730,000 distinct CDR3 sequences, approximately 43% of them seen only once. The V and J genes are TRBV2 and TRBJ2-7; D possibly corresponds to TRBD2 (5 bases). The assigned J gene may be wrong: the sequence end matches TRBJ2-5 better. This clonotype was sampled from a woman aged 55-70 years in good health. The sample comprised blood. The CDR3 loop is CASIAGGETQYF. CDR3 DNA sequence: TGTGCCAGCATCGCCGGAGGCGAGACCCAGTACTTC.